Listed below are T cell receptor beta chains from one sample, sequenced in a study of identical twins. TCRdb reanalysed the 5' RACE reads using MiXCR and keeps one entry per CDR3 protein. The sample lists around 480,000 distinct CDR3 sequences; around an eighth were seen once. In addition, the sample was reused for a study of yellow fever vaccine responses in identical twins.

The source material was CD4+ T cells sorted from blood. These receptors all come from a woman younger than 30 in good health. CDR3s include the opening cysteine and the closing phenylalanine or tryptophan. D genes are given only for firm matches. For some rows the clone size is stated as once, few or many, or as a class when expanded; others skip it.

TRBV7-8,TRBJ1-1,few,TRBD1,TGTGCCAGCAGCCGGGGGACAGGCCCCATGAACACTGAAGCTTTCTTT,CASSRGTGPMNTEAFF
TRBV18,TRBJ2-1,-,-,TGTGCCAGCTCACCACCGGCTAGCCCCTACAATGAGCAGTTCTTC,CASSPPASPYNEQFF
TRBV27,TRBJ2-1,-,TRBD1,TGTGCCAGCAGTTTATCCCTTGGACAGGGGAGGGCCTGGGGTGAGCAGTTCTTC,CASSLSLGQGRAWGEQFF
TRBV20-1,TRBJ2-5,medium-sized,TRBD2,TGCAGTGCTAGTAGCGGGGGTTTACAAGAGACCCAGTACTTC,CSASSGGLQETQYF
TRBV29-1,TRBJ2-4,few,TRBD1,TGCAGCGTTGACGGGACAGGGGATGGCATTCAGTACTTC,CSVDGTGDGIQYF
TRBV6-5,TRBJ2-2,-,TRBD1,TGTGCCAGCAGTTACAAACCGGGACAGGGGGCGACCGGGGAGCTGTTTTTT,CASSYKPGQGATGELFF
TRBV2,TRBJ2-1,-,-,TGTGCCAGCGGAGACCCCGAAGGGTACAATGAGCAGTTCTTC,CASGDPEGYNEQFF
TRBV5-1,TRBJ2-1,many,-,TGCGCCAGCAGCTTGGTGGGACAACTATACAATGAGCAGTTCTTC,CASSLVGQLYNEQFF
TRBV12-3/TRBV12-4,TRBJ2-2,-,TRBD2,TGTGCCAGCGGCCCCGGACTAGCGGGAAACACCGGGGAGCTGTTTTTT,CASGPGLAGNTGELFF
TRBV11-2,TRBJ1-1,few,-,TGTGCCAGCAGCTTAGCCTGGGGGGTGAACACTGAAGCTTTCTTT,CASSLAWGVNTEAFF
TRBV5-1,TRBJ1-2,-,TRBD1,TGCGCCAGCAGCCCGGAGGACAGGGGAAGAGGCTACACCTTC,CASSPEDRGRGYTF
TRBV18,TRBJ2-1,few,TRBD1,TGTGCCAGCTCACCCTGGGACAGGGGCGTCAATGAGCAGTTCTTC,CASSPWDRGVNEQFF
TRBV5-6,TRBJ2-7,-,-,TGTGCCAGCAGCCCGGTGGGGGTCCCACCCTACGAGCAGTACTTC,CASSPVGVPPYEQYF
TRBV4-3,TRBJ2-3,few,TRBD2,TGCGCCAGCAGCCAATATAGCGGGCAAGGGGATACGCAGTATTTT,CASSQYSGQGDTQYF
TRBV5-1,TRBJ2-1,-,TRBD2,TGCGCCAGCAGCTTGGTGCCTAGCGGGGCCGGGGATGAGCAGTTCTTC,CASSLVPSGAGDEQFF
TRBV12-3/TRBV12-4,TRBJ2-1,few,-,TGTGCCAGCAGTTTATTGGGGGGCACGGGCAATGAGCAGTTCTTC,CASSLLGGTGNEQFF
TRBV6-1,TRBJ2-7,-,TRBD2,TGTGCCAGCAGTGTTGGGACTAGCGGCGCCTACGAGCAGTACTTC,CASSVGTSGAYEQYF
TRBV12-3/TRBV12-4,TRBJ2-2,-,-,TGTGCCAGCAGGTTAGGCGGGCTCGGGGAGCTGTTTTTT,CASRLGGLGELFF
TRBV20-1,TRBJ1-2,-,TRBD1,TGCAGTGCTACAGGGACAGGGTCGTTTGGCTACACCTTC,CSATGTGSFGYTF
TRBV6-6,TRBJ2-7,few,-,TGTGCCAGCAGTTACTCGAACGACAGTCCTACGGAGTACTTC,CASSYSNDSPTEYF
TRBV2,TRBJ2-3,-,-,TGTGCCAGCAGTGAGAGGGGCACAGATACGCAGTATTTT,CASSERGTDTQYF
TRBV11-2,TRBJ1-5,many,-,TGTGCCAGCAGCTTAGAGGGTCAGCCCCAGCATTTT,CASSLEGQPQHF
TRBV28,TRBJ2-5,few,-,TGTGCCAGCCGTTTCACGAACGGGGAGACCCAGTACTTC,CASRFTNGETQYF
TRBV2,TRBJ1-2,once,-,TGTGCCAGCAGCTCCAGACTGAGGGACTGGCGCTATGGCTACACCTTC,CASSSRLRDWRYGYTF
TRBV27,TRBJ2-7,-,TRBD1,TGTGCCAGCAGTTTATCTTGGGACAGGGGCGACGAGCAGTACTTC,CASSLSWDRGDEQYF
TRBV7-3,TRBJ2-1,-,TRBD2,TGTGCCAGCAGCCTAATAAAGACTAGCGGGATCTACAATGAGCAGTTCTTC,CASSLIKTSGIYNEQFF
TRBV5-1,TRBJ2-7,few,TRBD1,TGCGCCAGCAGCTTGAAGGGGGCCGAGCAGTACTTC,CASSLKGAEQYF
TRBV6-1,TRBJ1-5,-,-,TGTGCCAGCAGTCCAACAGAGGATCAGCCCCAGCATTTT,CASSPTEDQPQHF
TRBV28,TRBJ2-7,many,TRBD2,TGTGCCAGCAGTCCCCCCGGGACTAGCGGGAGGGTCTACGAGCAGTACTTC,CASSPPGTSGRVYEQYF
TRBV20-1,TRBJ2-1,-,-,TGCAGTGCTAGACACCCCCGGGGCCACAATGAGCAGTTCTTC,CSARHPRGHNEQFF
TRBV20-1,TRBJ2-3,-,TRBD2,TGCAGTGTACGGTTTGGGAGGGTAAACACAGATACGCAGTATTTT,CSVRFGRVNTDTQYF
TRBV5-1,TRBJ2-7,few,-,TGCGCCAGCCACTTAAATCCTGGACTTCCCTACGAGCAGTACTTC,CASHLNPGLPYEQYF
TRBV6-5,TRBJ1-1,few,-,TGTGCCAGCAGTTACACCCCCGGGACGAACACTGAAGCTTTCTTT,CASSYTPGTNTEAFF
TRBV11-2,TRBJ2-5,many,-,TGTGCCAGCAGAAGGACGCCGGAGACCCAGTACTTC,CASRRTPETQYF
TRBV28,TRBJ1-5,-,TRBD1,TGTGCCAGCAGGACAACAGGGGATCAGCCCCAGCATTTT,CASRTTGDQPQHF
TRBV7-2,TRBJ1-4,-,-,TGTGCCAGCAGCCCAGAGGCAACTAATGAAAAACTGTTTTTT,CASSPEATNEKLFF
TRBV12-3/TRBV12-4,TRBJ1-2,few,TRBD1,TGTGCCAGCAGTTCCTGGGGGACAGCGAATTATGGCTACACCTTC,CASSSWGTANYGYTF
TRBV2,TRBJ1-2,-,-,TGTGCCAGCAGTGAAGCGCTTGGAGGGATGGTCTATGGCTACACCTTC,CASSEALGGMVYGYTF
TRBV12-3/TRBV12-4,TRBJ2-1,many,TRBD2,TGTGCCAGCAGCTTGGGGGGGGGTTCCTACAATGAGCAGTTCTTC,CASSLGGGSYNEQFF
TRBV4-3,TRBJ2-7,-,TRBD1,TGCGCCAGCGGCCGCGGGACAGGCTACGAGCAGTACTTC,CASGRGTGYEQYF
TRBV10-3,TRBJ2-4,-,-,TGTGCCACCACAGGAGATTTAGCCAAAAACATTCAGTACTTC,CATTGDLAKNIQYF
TRBV15,TRBJ2-5,-,TRBD1,TGTGCCACCAGCAGAGATCGGCCGGGACAGGGAAGGGGAGAGACCCAGTACTTC,CATSRDRPGQGRGETQYF
TRBV7-3,TRBJ2-6,-,TRBD1,TGTGCCAGCAGCATCTTTGGGACAGTCAGAACTCCCGGGGCCAACGTCCTGACTTTC,CASSIFGTVRTPGANVLTF
TRBV12-3/TRBV12-4,TRBJ1-2,-,TRBD1,TGTGCCAGCAGTTTGCAGGGGGCCTGGGGCTACACCTTC,CASSLQGAWGYTF
TRBV3-1,TRBJ2-3,few,TRBD2,TGTGCCAGCAGCCAAGAGGGATTAGCGGGAGGGCCAGGAGATACGCAGTATTTT,CASSQEGLAGGPGDTQYF
TRBV7-3,TRBJ1-3,-,-,TGTGCCAGCAGCTTAACAGGGAATCCTGGAAACACCATATATTTT,CASSLTGNPGNTIYF
TRBV12-3/TRBV12-4,TRBJ1-5,many,-,TGTGCCAGCAGTTTTTATCAGGGCGGCGGTCAGCCCCAGCATTTT,CASSFYQGGGQPQHF
TRBV29-1,TRBJ2-7,once,-,TGCAGCGTTGATAACCGAGTAGGTGAGCAGTACTTC,CSVDNRVGEQYF
TRBV15,TRBJ2-3,-,-,TGTGCCACCAGCAGAGATTCGACGGTGGGGGATACGCAGTATTTT,CATSRDSTVGDTQYF
TRBV20-1,TRBJ2-1,-,-,TGCAGTGCTAGAGACTCCTCCGGGAAGGTCTACAATGAGCAGTTCTTC,CSARDSSGKVYNEQFF
TRBV14,TRBJ2-6,few,TRBD1,TGTGCCACAGACAGGGGCACATCCTCTGGGGCCAACGTCCTGACTTTC,CATDRGTSSGANVLTF
TRBV7-9,TRBJ2-7,-,TRBD2,TGTGCCAGCAGCTTAACCAGCGGGGGGGCCGGGTCCTACGAGCAGTACTTC,CASSLTSGGAGSYEQYF
TRBV5-1,TRBJ2-1,few,-,TGCGCCAGCAGCTTGGCCCACGGGGACAATGAGCAGTTCTTC,CASSLAHGDNEQFF
TRBV30,TRBJ1-2,few,-,TGTGCCTGGAGTGGAAATGACAGGCGAGCTAACTATGGCTACACCTTC,CAWSGNDRRANYGYTF
TRBV10-3,TRBJ2-1,few,TRBD2,TGTGCCATCAGTGGGACTAGCGGGGGACTCTACAATGAGCAGTTCTTC,CAISGTSGGLYNEQFF
TRBV9,TRBJ2-3,many,TRBD2,TGTGCCAGCAGCGCCTACTCTAGCGGTGGGGCAGATACGCAGTATTTT,CASSAYSSGGADTQYF
TRBV29-1,TRBJ1-4,few,-,TGCAGCGCTAGAGACAGGAACAATGAAAAACTGTTTTTT,CSARDRNNEKLFF
TRBV6-5,TRBJ2-7,-,-,TGTGCCAGCAGTTACAAGGGGCGCGAGCAGTACTTC,CASSYKGREQYF
TRBV5-1,TRBJ2-1,few,-,TGCGCCAGCAGCAATACTACCTACAATGAGCAGTTCTTC,CASSNTTYNEQFF
TRBV7-2,TRBJ1-1,few,-,TGTGCCAGCAACGAACTCCGGACGGGGAGGGCTGAAGCTTTCTTT,CASNELRTGRAEAFF